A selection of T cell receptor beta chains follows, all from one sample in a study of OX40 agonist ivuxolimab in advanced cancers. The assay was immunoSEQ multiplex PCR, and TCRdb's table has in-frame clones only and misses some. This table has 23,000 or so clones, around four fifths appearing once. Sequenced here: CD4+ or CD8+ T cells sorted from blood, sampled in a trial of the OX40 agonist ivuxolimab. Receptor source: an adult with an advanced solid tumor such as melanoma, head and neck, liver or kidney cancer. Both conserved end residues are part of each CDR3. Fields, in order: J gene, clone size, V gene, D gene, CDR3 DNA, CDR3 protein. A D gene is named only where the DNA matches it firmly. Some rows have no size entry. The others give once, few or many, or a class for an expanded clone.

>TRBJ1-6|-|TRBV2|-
TGTGCCAGCAGCGCCGGGACGGCACCCGGTTCACCCCTCCACTTT
CASSAGTAPGSPLHF
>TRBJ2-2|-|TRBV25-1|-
TGTGCCAGCAGTGACCGGGGAATAGGCACCGGGGAGCTGTTTTTT
CASSDRGIGTGELFF
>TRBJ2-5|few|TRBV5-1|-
TGCGCCAGCAGCAATCAAGAGACCCAGTACTTC
CASSNQETQYF
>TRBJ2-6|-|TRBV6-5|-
TGTGCCAGCACCCTCAGCTCTGGGGCCAACGTCCTGACTTTC
CASTLSSGANVLTF
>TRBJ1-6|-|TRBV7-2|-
TGTGCCAGCAGCACGGGGAGTAATTCACCCCTCCACTTT
CASSTGSNSPLHF
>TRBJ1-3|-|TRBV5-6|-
TGTGCCAGCAGCTTTAACCGGGGTTACTCTGGAAACACCATATATTTT
CASSFNRGYSGNTIYF
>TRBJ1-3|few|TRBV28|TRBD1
TGTGCCAGCACCCGGGGGGACAGGGGGCCTCGGACTGGAAACACCATATATTTT
CASTRGDRGPRTGNTIYF
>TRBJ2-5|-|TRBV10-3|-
TGTGCCATCAGTGAGTCGGGCGAGACCCAGTACTTC
CAISESGETQYF
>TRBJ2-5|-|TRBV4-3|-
TGCGCCAGCAGCCCAGGGGTAGGCGAGACCCAGTACTTC
CASSPGVGETQYF
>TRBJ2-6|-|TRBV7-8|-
TGTGCCAGCGGCCAACAGTCTGGGGCCAACGTCCTGACTTTC
CASGQQSGANVLTF
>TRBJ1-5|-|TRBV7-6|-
TGTGCCAGCAGCTTAGGCGAACATCAGCCCCAGCATTTT
CASSLGEHQPQHF
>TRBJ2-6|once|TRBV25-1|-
TGTGCCAGCAGTGACGGCGCAGCTGGGGCCAACGTCCTGACTTTC
CASSDGAAGANVLTF
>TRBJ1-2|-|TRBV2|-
TGTGCCAGCAGTCCCGATTCTAACTATGGCTACACCTTC
CASSPDSNYGYTF
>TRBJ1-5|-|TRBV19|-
TGTGCCAGTAGTGAGCAGGGTAGTCAGCCCCAGCATTTT
CASSEQGSQPQHF
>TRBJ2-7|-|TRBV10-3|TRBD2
TGTGCCATCAGTTACGACAGCGGGAGCTCCTACGAGCAGTACTTC
CAISYDSGSSYEQYF
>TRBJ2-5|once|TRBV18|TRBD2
TGTGCCAGCTCACCAACGGGACTAGCGGGACGTGAGACCCAGTACTTC
CASSPTGLAGRETQYF
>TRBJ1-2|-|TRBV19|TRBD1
TGTGCCAGTAGTGGGGGGACAGATCGTGCGGCTAACTATGGCTACACCTTC
CASSGGTDRAANYGYTF
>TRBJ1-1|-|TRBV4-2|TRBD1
TGTGCCAGCAGCAACCGGGACAGGGGGCAAATTGAAGCTTTCTTT
CASSNRDRGQIEAFF
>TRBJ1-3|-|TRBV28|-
TGTGCCAGCAGTTTAATCGGGGCAGCTGGAAACACCATATATTTT
CASSLIGAAGNTIYF
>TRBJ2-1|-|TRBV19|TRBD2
TGTGCCAGTAGTATGGGTGGAGCGGGGGGGTCTCGGGCATACAATGAGCAGTTCTTC
CASSMGGAGGSRAYNEQFF
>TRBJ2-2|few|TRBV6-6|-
TGTGCCAGCAGTTACGCACAGGGGAACACCGGGGAGCTGTTTTTT
CASSYAQGNTGELFF
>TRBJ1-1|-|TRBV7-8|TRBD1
TGTGCCAGCAGCCCCACCAGGGGGGGTCCGAACACTGAAGCTTTCTTT
CASSPTRGGPNTEAFF
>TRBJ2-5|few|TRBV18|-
TGTGCCAGCTCACCACCGTACCAGGGTGAGACCCAGTACTTC
CASSPPYQGETQYF